The clone carrying this TCR beta chain showed up just a few times. This sample was included in a study of patients and donors after allogeneic stem cell transplantation. The CDR3 totals 14 residues. Germline-derived CDR1 and CDR2 are MNHNS and SASEGT. V dropped 5 bases and J dropped 2; count of bases not matched to a gene: 2. Via MiXCR, TCRdb re-called the RT-PCR reads, giving one row per CDR3 protein. The sample includes fewer than 500,000 distinct CDR3 sequences, 16% of them seen just once. Source material: blood, either unsorted or a sorted T cell fraction (not recorded which). This sequence joins TRBV6-1 and TRBJ2-2, with 7 bases that match TRBD2. The TCR sequence derives from a human donor who was either an allogeneic HSCT recipient or a stem cell or donor lymphocyte infusion donor (not recorded which). It is not recorded whose cells these are; they may come from a transplant donor. This chain's CDR3 is CASSRDYNTGELFF. For the CDR3, the DNA is TGTGCCAGCAGTAGGGACTACAACACCGGGGAGCTGTTTTTT.